This TCR beta chain was recovered during a study of blood T cell repertoires in COVID-19. In the study overall: Sample material is recorded as cDNA or gDNA derived from T cells, B-cell-depleted T cells, or PBMCs.

With V trimmed by 1 base and J by 5 bases, 8 bases remained unmatched. The CDR3 extends over 16 amino acids. The germline CDR1 and CDR2 sequences are SGHRS and YFSETQ. Authors' analysis steps: Reference gene primer amplification in the assay estimated nucleated cell counts. The method was immunoSEQ multiplex PCR; TCRdb's version includes in-frame clones alone and lacks a portion of them. The DNA was the basis for D and trimming; V, J and clone size are from that table. The profile shows approximately 300,000 clones, roughly 90% of them singletons. This chain links TRBV5-1 with TRBJ2-5; TRBD2 matches 10 bases. This clonotype originated in a man younger than 35 who had recovered from COVID-19. Sequencing was carried out using peripheral blood. In DNA form, the CDR3 reads TGCGCCAGCAGCTTGCCTAGCGGGAGTGTCAGGGAGACCCAGTACTTC. Encoded protein: CASSLPSGSVRETQYF.